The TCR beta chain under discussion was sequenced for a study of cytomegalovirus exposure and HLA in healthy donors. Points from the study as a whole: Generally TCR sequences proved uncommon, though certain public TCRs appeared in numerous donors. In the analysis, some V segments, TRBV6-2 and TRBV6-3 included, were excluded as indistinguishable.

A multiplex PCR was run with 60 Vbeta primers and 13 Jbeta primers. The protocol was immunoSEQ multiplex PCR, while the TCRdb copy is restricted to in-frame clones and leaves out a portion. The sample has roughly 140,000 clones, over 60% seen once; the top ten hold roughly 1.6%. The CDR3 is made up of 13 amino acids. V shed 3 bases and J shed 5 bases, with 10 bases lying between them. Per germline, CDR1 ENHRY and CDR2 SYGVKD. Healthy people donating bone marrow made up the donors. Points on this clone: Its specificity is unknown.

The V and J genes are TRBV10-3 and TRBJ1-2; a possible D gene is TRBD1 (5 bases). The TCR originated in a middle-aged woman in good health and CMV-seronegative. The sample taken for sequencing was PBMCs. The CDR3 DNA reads TGTGCCATCAGTGACAGCGGGGGATATGGCTACACCTTC. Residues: CAISDSGGYGYTF.